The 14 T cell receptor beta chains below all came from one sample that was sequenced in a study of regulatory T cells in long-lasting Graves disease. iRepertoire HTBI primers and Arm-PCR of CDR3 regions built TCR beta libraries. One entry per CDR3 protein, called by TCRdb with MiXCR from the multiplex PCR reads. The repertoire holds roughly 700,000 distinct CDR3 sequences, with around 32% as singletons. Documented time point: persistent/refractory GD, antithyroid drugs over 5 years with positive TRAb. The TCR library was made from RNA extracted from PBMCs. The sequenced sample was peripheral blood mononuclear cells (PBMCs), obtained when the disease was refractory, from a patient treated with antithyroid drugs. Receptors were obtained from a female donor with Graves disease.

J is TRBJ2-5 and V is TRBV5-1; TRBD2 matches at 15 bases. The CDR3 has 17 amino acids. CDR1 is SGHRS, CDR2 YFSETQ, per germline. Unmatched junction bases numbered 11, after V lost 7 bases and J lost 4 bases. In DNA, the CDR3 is TGCGCCAGCCTGACGGGACCGGGACTAGCGGGAGGAGAGACCCAGTACTTC. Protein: CASLTGPGLAGGETQYF.

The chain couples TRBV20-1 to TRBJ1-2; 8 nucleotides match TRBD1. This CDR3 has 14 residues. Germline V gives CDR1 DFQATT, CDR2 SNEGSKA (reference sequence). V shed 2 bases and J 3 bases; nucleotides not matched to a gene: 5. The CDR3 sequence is CSARNTGGHYGYTF. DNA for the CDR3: TGCAGTGCTAGAAATACAGGGGGTCACTATGGCTACACCTTC.

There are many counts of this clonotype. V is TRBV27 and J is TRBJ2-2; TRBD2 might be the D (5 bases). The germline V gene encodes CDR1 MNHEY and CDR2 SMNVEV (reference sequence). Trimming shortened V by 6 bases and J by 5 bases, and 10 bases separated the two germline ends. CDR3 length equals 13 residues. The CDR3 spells CASSTRGTGELFF. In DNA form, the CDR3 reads TGTGCCAGCAGCACCCGAGGGACCGGGGAGCTGTTTTTT.

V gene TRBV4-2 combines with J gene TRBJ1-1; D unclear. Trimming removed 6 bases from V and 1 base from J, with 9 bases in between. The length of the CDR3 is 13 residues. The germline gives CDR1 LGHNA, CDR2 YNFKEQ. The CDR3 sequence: CASRSSKNTEAFF. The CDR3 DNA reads TGTGCCAGCAGGAGCTCCAAGAACACTGAAGCTTTCTTT.

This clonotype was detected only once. The CDR3 nucleotides read TGTGCCAGCAGTGCATCTGTCGGCAGGGGGGCCACCGGGGAGCTGTTTTTT. Protein product: CASSASVGRGATGELFF. The chain uses TRBV2 and TRBJ2-2; possible D gene TRBD1, 7 bases. Germline V gene lookup returns CDR1 SNHLY and CDR2 FYNNEI. The CDR3 spans 17 residues. V gave up 4 bases and J gave up 4 bases, with 19 bases separating them.

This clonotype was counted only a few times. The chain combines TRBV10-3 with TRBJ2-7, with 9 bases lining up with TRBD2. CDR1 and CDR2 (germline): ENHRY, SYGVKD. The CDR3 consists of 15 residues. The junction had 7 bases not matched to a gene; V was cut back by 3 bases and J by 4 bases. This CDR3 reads CAISDEREVSYEQYF. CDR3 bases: TGTGCCATCAGTGATGAGCGGGAGGTGTCTTACGAGCAGTACTTC.

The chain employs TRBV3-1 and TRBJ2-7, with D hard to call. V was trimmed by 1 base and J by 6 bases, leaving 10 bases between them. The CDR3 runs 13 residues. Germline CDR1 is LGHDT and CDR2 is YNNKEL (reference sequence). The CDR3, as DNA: TGTGCCAGCAGCCAAGGACATGTTTTCGAGCAGTACTTC. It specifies CASSQGHVFEQYF.

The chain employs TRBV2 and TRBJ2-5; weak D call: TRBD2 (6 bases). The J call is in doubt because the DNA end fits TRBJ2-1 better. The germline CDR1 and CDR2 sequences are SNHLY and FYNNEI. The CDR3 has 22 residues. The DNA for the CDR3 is TGTGCCAGCAGTGAATTTTCTGGGGGTTCGGTGCTCGGGAACTCGGGACGGGAGACCCAGTTCTTC. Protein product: CASSEFSGGSVLGNSGRETQFF.

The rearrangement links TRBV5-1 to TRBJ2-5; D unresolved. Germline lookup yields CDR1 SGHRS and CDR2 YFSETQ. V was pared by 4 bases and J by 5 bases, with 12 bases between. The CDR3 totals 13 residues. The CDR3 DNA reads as TGCGCCAGCAGCCGGTGGACCCGGGAGACCCAGTACTTC. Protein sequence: CASSRWTRETQYF.

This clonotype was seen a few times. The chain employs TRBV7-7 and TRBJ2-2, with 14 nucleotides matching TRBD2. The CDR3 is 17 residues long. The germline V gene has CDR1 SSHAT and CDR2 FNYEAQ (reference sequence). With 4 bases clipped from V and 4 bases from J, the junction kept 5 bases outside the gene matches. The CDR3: CASSSSGLAGVTGELFF. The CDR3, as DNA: TGTGCCAGCAGCTCGTCGGGACTAGCGGGAGTCACCGGGGAGCTGTTTTTT.

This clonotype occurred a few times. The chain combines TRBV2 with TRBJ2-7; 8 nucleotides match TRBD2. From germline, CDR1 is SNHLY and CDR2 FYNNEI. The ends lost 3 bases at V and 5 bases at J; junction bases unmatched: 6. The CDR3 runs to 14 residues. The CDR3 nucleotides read TGTGCCAGCAGTGACCCGGGAGGGAAAGACGAGCAGTACTTC. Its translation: CASSDPGGKDEQYF.

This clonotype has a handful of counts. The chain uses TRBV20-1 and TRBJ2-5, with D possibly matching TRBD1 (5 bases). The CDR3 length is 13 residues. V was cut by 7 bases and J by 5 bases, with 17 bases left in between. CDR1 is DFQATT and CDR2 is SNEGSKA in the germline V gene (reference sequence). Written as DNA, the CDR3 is TGCAGTGTAACTGCAACGTGGGGCGAGACCCAGTACTTC. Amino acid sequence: CSVTATWGETQYF.

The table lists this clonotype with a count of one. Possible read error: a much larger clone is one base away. CDR3 sequence: CASSPTGAREGQETQYF. CDR3 bases: TGTGCCAGCAGCCCCACCGGGGCCAGGGAGGGCCAAGAGACCCAGTACTTC. V is TRBV28 and J is TRBJ2-5; 7 nucleotides agree with TRBD2. CDR1 is MDHEN and CDR2 is SYDVKM in the germline V gene. The V and J ends lost 6 bases and 1 base, in that order; junction bases with no gene match: 14. The length of the CDR3 is 17 residues.

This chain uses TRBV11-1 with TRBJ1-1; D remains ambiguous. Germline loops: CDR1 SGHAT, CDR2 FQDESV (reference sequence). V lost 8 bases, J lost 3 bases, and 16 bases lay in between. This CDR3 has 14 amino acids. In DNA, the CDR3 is TGTGCCAGCGGTTCCATCCTTCGGCACACTGAAGCTTTCTTT. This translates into CASGSILRHTEAFF.